This TCR beta chain derives from a study of blood T cell repertoires in COVID-19 (TCRdb year 2020). General notes on the study: The collaborator samples originated in the United States, Italy and Spain and spanned the acute and convalescent phases of COVID-19. The prospective study material was composed of cDNA or gDNA derived from T cells, B-cell-depleted T cells, or PBMCs. The dataset comprised deeply sampled blood TCRbeta repertoires from subjects exposed to, actively infected with, or recovered from COVID-19. The repertoires were made available in a free public database intended to serve as a resource for research on the immune response to SARS-CoV-2. The samples were drawn from two sources: the first 160 participants of the ongoing ImmuneRACE study, and approximately 1,300 subjects contributed by 6 global collaborators. A de-identified subject ID, COVID-19 status, age in years and sex were almost always included in the sample metadata. HLA class I and class II types, where available, came from metadata supplied by the sample provider rather than from assay-based typing.

TCRbeta CDR3 regions were amplified from genomic DNA by means of the immunoSEQ Assay, a bias-controlled multiplex PCR. Processing in the source paper ran as follows. Within the assay, amplification of reference gene primers was used to estimate how many nucleated cells each sample contained. To quantify the absolute abundance of each unique TCRbeta CDR3 rearrangement, sequence reads were collapsed and filtered. For each sample, productive Simpson clonality was calculated as the square root of Simpson's diversity index across productive rearrangements. TCRdb's version of the immuneACCESS table is confined to in-frame rearrangements and falls short of the full clone set. An unresolved V gene accounts for under half of the shortfall where checked; the remainder is of unknown origin. V and J calls and clone size are copied from that table; D and trimming were computed from the DNA. This sample holds 360,000 or so clones; under 85% were observed only once. Approximately 5.4% of the sample is taken by the ten largest.

Participants in the prospective study were enrolled through a virtual design, were aged about 18 to 90 years, and lived in 24 United States geographic areas. In the prospective study, participants were assigned to cohorts based on the clinical history participants reported in a screening survey and a study questionnaire. Recovered participants in ImmuneRACE Cohort 3 were defined as having two consecutive negative NP/OP PCR tests, clearance from a healthcare professional, or resolution of symptoms. In the prospective study, whole blood, serum and a nasopharyngeal or oropharyngeal swab were collected from each participant by mobile phlebotomists. Prospective study participants could optionally give additional blood draws and questionnaires over a roughly 2-month period. Blood samples from the prospective study were shipped frozen or at room temperature prior to DNA extraction. General findings and caveats noted by the study authors: How much clinical and demographic metadata was included differed by source and by participant, and the metadata was provided uncurated.

For this clone: Its antigen remains unidentified. Base qualities were left out, and no much larger clone turns up one base away.

Looking up the germline V gene yields CDR1 SGHRS and CDR2 YFSETQ. There are 14 amino acids in the CDR3, from cysteine to phenylalanine inclusive. Only the CDR3 region is kept as DNA, spanning 42 bases read in frame from base 1. V and J are trimmed by 4 bases and 5 bases, and the gene matches miss 5 bases of the junction. This receptor was obtained from a woman aged 50 to 65 who had recovered from COVID-19. The chain is encoded by TRBV5-1 joined to TRBJ2-2, and 7 junction bases match TRBD1. Specimen: PBMCs or T cells enriched from blood (not recorded which). CDR3 sequence: CASSPGQVTGELFF. The nucleotide sequence is given as TGCGCCAGCAGCCCCGGACAGGTGACCGGGGAGCTGTTTTTT.